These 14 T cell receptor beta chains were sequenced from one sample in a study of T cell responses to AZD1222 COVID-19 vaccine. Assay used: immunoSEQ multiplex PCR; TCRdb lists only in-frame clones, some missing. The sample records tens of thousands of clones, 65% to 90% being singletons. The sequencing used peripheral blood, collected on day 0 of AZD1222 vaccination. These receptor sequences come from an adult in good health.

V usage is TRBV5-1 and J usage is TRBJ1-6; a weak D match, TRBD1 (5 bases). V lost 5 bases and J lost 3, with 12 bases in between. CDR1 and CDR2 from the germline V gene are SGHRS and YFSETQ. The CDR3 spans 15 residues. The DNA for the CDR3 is TGCGCCAGCAGTGGGGGGGATCTCTATAATTCACCCCTCCACTTT. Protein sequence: CASSGGDLYNSPLHF.

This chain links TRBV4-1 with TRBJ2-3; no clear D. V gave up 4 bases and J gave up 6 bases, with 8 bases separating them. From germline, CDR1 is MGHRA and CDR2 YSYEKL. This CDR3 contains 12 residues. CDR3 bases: TGCGCCAGCAGCCGGACGGACGATACGCAGTATTTT. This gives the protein CASSRTDDTQYF.

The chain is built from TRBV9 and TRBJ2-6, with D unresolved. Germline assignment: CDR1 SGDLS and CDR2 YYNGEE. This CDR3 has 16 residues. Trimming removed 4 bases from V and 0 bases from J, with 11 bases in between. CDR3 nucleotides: TGTGCCAGCAGCACCCTTTTAAGCTCTGGGGCCAACGTCCTGACTTTC. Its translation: CASSTLLSSGANVLTF.

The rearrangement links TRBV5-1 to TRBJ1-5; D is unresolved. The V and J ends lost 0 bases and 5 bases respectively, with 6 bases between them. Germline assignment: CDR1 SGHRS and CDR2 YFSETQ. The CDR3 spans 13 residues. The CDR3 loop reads CASSLGVDQPQHF. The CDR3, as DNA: TGCGCCAGCAGCTTGGGAGTAGATCAGCCCCAGCATTTT.

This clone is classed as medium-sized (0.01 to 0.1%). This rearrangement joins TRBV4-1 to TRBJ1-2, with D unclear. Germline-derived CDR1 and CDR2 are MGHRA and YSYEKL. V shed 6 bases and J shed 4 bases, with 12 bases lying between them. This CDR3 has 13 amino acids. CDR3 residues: CASSWSTVYGYTF. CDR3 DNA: TGCGCCAGCAGTTGGAGTACCGTCTATGGCTACACCTTC.

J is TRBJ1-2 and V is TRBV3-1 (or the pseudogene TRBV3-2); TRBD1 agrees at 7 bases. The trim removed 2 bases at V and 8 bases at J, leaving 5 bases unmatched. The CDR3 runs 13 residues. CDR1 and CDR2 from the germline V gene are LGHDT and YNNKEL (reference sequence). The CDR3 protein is CASSQTRQGGYTF. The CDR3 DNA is TGTGCCAGCAGCCAAACCAGACAGGGCGGCTACACCTTC.

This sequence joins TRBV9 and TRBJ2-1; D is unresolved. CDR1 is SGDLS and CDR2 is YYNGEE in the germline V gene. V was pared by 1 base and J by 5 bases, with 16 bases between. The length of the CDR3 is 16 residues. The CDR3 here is CASSVLGQVYDNEQFF. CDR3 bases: TGTGCCAGCAGCGTACTCGGGCAGGTTTATGACAATGAGCAGTTCTTC.

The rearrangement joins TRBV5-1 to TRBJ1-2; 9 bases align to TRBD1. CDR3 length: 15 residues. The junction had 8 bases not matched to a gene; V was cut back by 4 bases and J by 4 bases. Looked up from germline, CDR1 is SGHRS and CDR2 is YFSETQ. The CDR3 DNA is TGCGCCAGCAGCCCGGGGACAGGGAGGTCCTATGGCTACACCTTC. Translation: CASSPGTGRSYGYTF.

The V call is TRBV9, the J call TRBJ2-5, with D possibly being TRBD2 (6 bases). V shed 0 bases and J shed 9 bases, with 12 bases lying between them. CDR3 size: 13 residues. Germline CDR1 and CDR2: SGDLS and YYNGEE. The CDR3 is CASSVAQWGAQYF. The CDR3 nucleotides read TGTGCCAGCAGCGTAGCCCAGTGGGGGGCCCAGTACTTC.

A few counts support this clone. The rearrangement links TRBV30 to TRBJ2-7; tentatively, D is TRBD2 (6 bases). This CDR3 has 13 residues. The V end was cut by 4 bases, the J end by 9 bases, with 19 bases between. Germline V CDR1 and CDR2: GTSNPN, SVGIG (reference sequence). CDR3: CAWTRGTPGRQYF. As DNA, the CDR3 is TGTGCCTGGACCCGCGGGACTCCTGGACGGCAGTACTTC.

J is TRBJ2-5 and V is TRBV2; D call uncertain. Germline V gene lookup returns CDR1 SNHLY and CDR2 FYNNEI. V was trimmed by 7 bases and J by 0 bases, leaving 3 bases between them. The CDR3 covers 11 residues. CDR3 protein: CASTYQETQYF. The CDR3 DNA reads TGTGCCAGCACCTACCAAGAGACCCAGTACTTC.

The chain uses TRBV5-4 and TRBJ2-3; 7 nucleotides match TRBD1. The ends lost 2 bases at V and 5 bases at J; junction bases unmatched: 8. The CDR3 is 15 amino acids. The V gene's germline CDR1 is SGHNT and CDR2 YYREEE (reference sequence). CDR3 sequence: CASSLEGARGDTQYF. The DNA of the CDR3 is TGTGCCAGCAGCTTAGAGGGGGCGCGAGGAGATACGCAGTATTTT.

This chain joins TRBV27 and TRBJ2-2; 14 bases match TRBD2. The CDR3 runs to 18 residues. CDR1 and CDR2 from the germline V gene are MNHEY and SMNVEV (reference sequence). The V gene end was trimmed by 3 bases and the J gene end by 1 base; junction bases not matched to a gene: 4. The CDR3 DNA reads TGTGCCAGCAGTTTGGGACTAGCGGGGGCCTTGAACACCGGGGAGCTGTTTTTT. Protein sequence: CASSLGLAGALNTGELFF.

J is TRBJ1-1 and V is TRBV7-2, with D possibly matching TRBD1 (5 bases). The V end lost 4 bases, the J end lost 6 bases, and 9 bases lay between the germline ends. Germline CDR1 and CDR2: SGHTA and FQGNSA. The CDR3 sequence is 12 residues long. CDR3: CASSSDISEAFF. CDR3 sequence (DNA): TGTGCCAGCAGCTCGGACATCTCTGAAGCTTTCTTT. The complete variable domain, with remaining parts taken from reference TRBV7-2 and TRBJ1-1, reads GAGVSQSPSNKVTEKGKDVELRCDPISGHTALYWYRQSLGQGLEFLIYFQGNSAPDKSGLPSDRFSAERTGGSVSTLTIQRTQQEDSAVYLCASSSDISEAFFGQGTRLTVV.